Described below is a single TCR beta chain sequence and its context. It was RNA transcripts that yielded the amplified TCR beta CDR3 regions. An initial round of RT-PCR targeting the TCR CDR3 relied on the HTBI primer set. From the multiplex PCR reads, TCRdb called clonotypes with MiXCR, one entry per CDR3 protein. The sample shows around 350,000 distinct CDR3 sequences, around a quarter of them seen only once. This specimen comes from a study of T cells in Graves' hyperthyroidism and ophthalmopathy. Study summary: Peripheral blood was obtained at initial diagnosis, preceding any treatment.

The CDR3 loop spans 12 amino acids. Germline values: CDR1 MNHEY, CDR2 SMNVEV (reference sequence). V shed 2 bases and J shed 6 bases, with 2 bases lying between them. Calling Graves' hyperthyroidism stable meant ophthalmopathy did not progress within 18 months. Clinical symptoms, serum thyroxine, TRAb, thyroid ultrasound and orbital computed tomography informed diagnoses. PBMCs were sourced from roughly 9.3 ml fresh peripheral blood. The specimen was blood. This TCR was recovered from a man aged 45-60 years with Graves' hyperthyroidism. This chain connects TRBV27 to TRBJ1-6; unclear D gene. CDR3 loop: CASSLINSPLHF. The CDR3 DNA follows: TGTGCCAGCAGTTTAATTAATTCACCCCTCCACTTT.